The subject of this entry is one T cell receptor beta chain. This entry is derived from a study of blood T cell repertoires in COVID-19. This CDR3 has 15 residues. From germline, CDR1 is SEHNR and CDR2 FQNEAQ (reference sequence). V gave up 5 bases and J gave up 6 bases; unmatched junction bases: 4. Assay used: immunoSEQ multiplex PCR; TCRdb lists only in-frame clones, some missing. The sample yields around 50,000 clones, around 92% seen once. The sequence came from a human donor in a cohort sampled during active COVID-19. This sequence joins TRBV7-9 and TRBJ1-6, with 10 bases lining up with TRBD1. Source material: peripheral blood. The CDR3 is CASSPGQGGNSPLHF. In nucleotides, the CDR3 is TGTGCCAGCAGCCCCGGACAGGGGGGTAATTCACCCCTCCACTTT.